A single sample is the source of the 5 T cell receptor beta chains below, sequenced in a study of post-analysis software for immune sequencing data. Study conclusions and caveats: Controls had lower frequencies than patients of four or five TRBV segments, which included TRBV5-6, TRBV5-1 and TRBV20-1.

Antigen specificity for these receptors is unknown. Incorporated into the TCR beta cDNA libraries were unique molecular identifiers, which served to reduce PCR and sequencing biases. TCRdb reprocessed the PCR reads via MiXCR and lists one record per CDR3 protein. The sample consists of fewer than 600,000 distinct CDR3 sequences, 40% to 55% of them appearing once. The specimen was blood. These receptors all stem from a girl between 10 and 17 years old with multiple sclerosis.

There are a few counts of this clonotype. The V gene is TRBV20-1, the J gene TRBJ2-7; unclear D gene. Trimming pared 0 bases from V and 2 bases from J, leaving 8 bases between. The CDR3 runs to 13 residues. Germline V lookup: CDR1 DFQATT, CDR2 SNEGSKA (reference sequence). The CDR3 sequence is CSARDREPYEQYF. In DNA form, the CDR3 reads TGCAGTGCTAGAGATAGGGAACCCTACGAGCAGTACTTC.

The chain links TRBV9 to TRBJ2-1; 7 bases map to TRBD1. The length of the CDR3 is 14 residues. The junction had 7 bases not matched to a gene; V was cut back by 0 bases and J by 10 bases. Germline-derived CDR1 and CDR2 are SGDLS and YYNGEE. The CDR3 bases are TGTGCCAGCAGCGTAGGGCAGGGGGTGGGGGAGCAGTTCTTC. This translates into CASSVGQGVGEQFF.

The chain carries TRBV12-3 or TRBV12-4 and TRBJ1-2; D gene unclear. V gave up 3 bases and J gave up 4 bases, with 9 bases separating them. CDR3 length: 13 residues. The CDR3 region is CASSLGKLYGYTF. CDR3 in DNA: TGTGCCAGCAGTTTGGGGAAACTCTATGGCTACACCTTC.

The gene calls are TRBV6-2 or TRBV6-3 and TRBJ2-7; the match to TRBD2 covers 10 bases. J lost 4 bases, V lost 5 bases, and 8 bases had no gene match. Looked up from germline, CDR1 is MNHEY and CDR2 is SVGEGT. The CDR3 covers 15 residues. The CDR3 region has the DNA TGTGCCAGCAGTCCTACTAGCGGGATGTGGTACGAGCAGTACTTC. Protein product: CASSPTSGMWYEQYF.

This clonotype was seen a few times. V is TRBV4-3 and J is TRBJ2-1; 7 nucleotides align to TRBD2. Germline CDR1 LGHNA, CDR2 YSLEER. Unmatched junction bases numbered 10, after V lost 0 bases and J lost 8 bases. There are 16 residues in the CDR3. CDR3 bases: TGCGCCAGCAGCCAAGATGGCGCGGGAGAAGGAGATGAGCAGTTCTTC. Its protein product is CASSQDGAGEGDEQFF.